A selection of T cell receptor beta chains follows, all from one sample in a study of blood T cell repertoires in COVID-19. Produced via immunoSEQ multiplex PCR; TCRdb's table is partial and in-frame only. Here the sample spans 150,000 or so clones, about four fifths being singletons. Sequenced material: peripheral blood. These receptors came from a woman aged 70-85 years with COVID-19, enrolled during active disease. The CDR3 runs from the conserved cysteine through the conserved F or W. The D gene is left open where the match is weak. The size of a clone is reported for some rows only, either as once, few or many, or as a class for expanded clones.

-	TRBV28	-	TRBJ2-4	CASSTGKNIQYF	TGTGCCAGCAGTACGGGCAAAAACATTCAGTACTTC
-	TRBV2	TRBD2	TRBJ2-7	CASSKSTSGAFSYEQYF	TGTGCCAGCAGCAAAAGTACTAGCGGGGCCTTTTCCTACGAGCAGTACTTC
-	TRBV7-2	-	TRBJ2-7	CASSLGGGPGEQYF	TGTGCCAGCAGCTTAGGCGGGGGCCCGGGCGAGCAGTACTTC
-	TRBV9	-	TRBJ1-1	CASSVDYNMNTEAFF	TGTGCCAGCAGCGTAGATTACAACATGAACACTGAAGCTTTCTTT
many	TRBV30	TRBD1	TRBJ1-2	CAGAGQGIYTF	TGTGCCGGGGCGGGACAGGGCATTTACACCTTC
-	TRBV30	-	TRBJ1-2	CAWTMQGTGNYGYTF	TGTGCCTGGACTATGCAGGGGACGGGAAACTATGGCTACACCTTC
-	TRBV9	-	TRBJ1-5	CASGGGGNQPQHF	TGTGCCTCTGGAGGAGGGGGCAATCAGCCCCAGCATTTT
once	TRBV7-9	TRBD1	TRBJ1-6	CASSSPGTEEALHF	TGTGCCAGCAGCTCGCCCGGGACAGAAGAGGCCCTCCACTTT
-	TRBV7-7	-	TRBJ2-2	CASSTGGSGTGELFF	TGTGCCAGCAGCACTGGTGGTTCGGGCACCGGGGAGCTGTTTTTT
-	TRBV6-1	TRBD2	TRBJ2-5	CASSDLAGEETQYF	TGTGCCAGCAGTGACCTAGCGGGGGAAGAGACCCAGTACTTC
few	TRBV28	TRBD1	TRBJ2-7	CASWGPGQASYEQYF	TGTGCCAGCTGGGGACCGGGACAGGCCTCCTACGAGCAGTACTTC